These T cell receptor beta chains were read from a single sample in a study of T cell repertoires in cytomegalovirus infection. In TCRdb, the reads were re-called with MiXCR into one record per CDR3 protein. The sample records about 300,000 distinct CDR3 sequences, roughly 9.3% being singletons. The sequencing input was PBMCs. The receptors shown here come from a human donor in good health (CMV status not recorded). Some clones in this sample may be carry-over from other donors' samples. Both conserved end residues are part of each CDR3. The D gene is left open where the match is weak. Not all rows give a size; the values are once, few, many and, for expanded clones, a class.

D	size	J	V	DNA	CDR3
NA	NA	TRBJ2-5	TRBV29-1	TGCAGCGTGGGACGTGGGGTCCTCCGAAGGGAGACCCAGTACTTC	CSVGRGVLRRETQYF
NA	many	TRBJ1-2	TRBV20-1	TGCAGTCAGGAGGGGTCCAGGGGAGGCTACACCTTC	CSQEGSRGGYTF
NA	many	TRBJ1-1	TRBV11-1	TGTGCCAGCAGCTACACAACGAACACTGAAGCTTTCTTT	CASSYTTNTEAFF
NA	many	TRBJ2-7	TRBV6-6	TGTGCCAGCAGAGACAGTTTCCCCGAGCAGTACTTC	CASRDSFPEQYF
NA	few	TRBJ2-7	TRBV20-1	TGCAGTGCTAGTGAGACTGCTTCCTACGAGCAGTACTTC	CSASETASYEQYF
NA	many	TRBJ2-1	TRBV7-8	TGTGCCAGCGTCCAGGGAGGACAGAGCCTCTACAATGAGCAGTTCTTC	CASVQGGQSLYNEQFF
TRBD2	many	TRBJ2-5	TRBV10-3	TGTGCCATCAGTGATAGAAAGCGGGGGAGCCAAGAGACCCAGTACTTC	CAISDRKRGSQETQYF
TRBD1	few	TRBJ1-5	TRBV28	TGTGCCAGCAGCCCATTACCAGGGGGAGGTGGGCCCCAGCATTTT	CASSPLPGGGGPQHF
NA	once	TRBJ1-1	TRBV6-5	TGTGCCAGCAGTTACACCCGGCAGTTGAACACTGAAGCTTTCTTT	CASSYTRQLNTEAFF
NA	NA	TRBJ2-2	TRBV2	TGTGCCAGCAGTGAACGTAGCTCCTTGGGAGGGGAGCTGTTTTTT	CASSERSSLGGELFF
TRBD1	many	TRBJ1-5	TRBV20-1	TGCAGTGCTAGAACAGGGGTCAATCAGCCCCAGCATTTT	CSARTGVNQPQHF
NA	NA	TRBJ2-1	TRBV6-1	TGTGCCAGCAGTCGCATTCTCAATGAGCAGTTCTTC	CASSRILNEQFF
TRBD1	many	TRBJ2-2	TRBV9	TGTGCCAGCAGCGTAGCGAGACGACAGGGGAACACCGGGGAGCTGTTTTTT	CASSVARRQGNTGELFF
TRBD1	many	TRBJ2-1	TRBV28	TGTGCCAGCAGTTTAAGCCTCGGACAGGGGTTGAATGAGCAGTTCTTC	CASSLSLGQGLNEQFF
NA	NA	TRBJ2-5	TRBV29-1	TGCAGCGCGGGGGGCGGATCAGGGATCCAGTACTTC	CSAGGGSGIQYF
TRBD2	NA	TRBJ2-1	TRBV7-2	TGTGCCAGCAGCCGTGGGGGGGTCGTCGATGAGCAGTTCTTC	CASSRGGVVDEQFF
NA	few	TRBJ1-2	TRBV25-1	TGTGCCAGCAGTGGCCGCTATAGGGAGCATGGCTACACCTTC	CASSGRYREHGYTF
NA	few	TRBJ2-1	TRBV9	TGTGCCAGCAGCATCCCGGTTGGGCAGGGCTCCTACAATGAGCAGTTCTTC	CASSIPVGQGSYNEQFF
NA	NA	TRBJ1-1	TRBV20-1	TGCAGTGCTTTCCAAGGGGGGAACACTGAAGCTTTCTTT	CSAFQGGNTEAFF
NA	many	TRBJ1-2	TRBV28	TGTGCCAGCAGTTTGGCCGGCAAGGGCCTCTATGGCTACACCTTC	CASSLAGKGLYGYTF
TRBD1	NA	TRBJ2-1	TRBV29-1	TGCAGCCCACGGACAGGGTTCGAGCAGTTCTTC	CSPRTGFEQFF
NA	many	TRBJ1-5	TRBV14	TGTGCCAGCAGCCAAGAAGCTAATCAGCCCCAGCATTTT	CASSQEANQPQHF
NA	NA	TRBJ2-2	TRBV10-1	TGCGCCAGCAGCGAGGGGCAGGGCGGCACCGGGGAGCTGTTTTTT	CASSEGQGGTGELFF
TRBD2	many	TRBJ2-1	TRBV6-2/TRBV6-3	TGTGCCAGCACTCATCGGGGGGGCCGGGGCGCTGAGCAGTTCTTC	CASTHRGGRGAEQFF
NA	many	TRBJ1-1	TRBV7-2	TGTGCCAGCAGCTTAGAAGGGAGAGGGACTGAAGCTTTCTTT	CASSLEGRGTEAFF
NA	many	TRBJ1-2	TRBV7-2	TGTGCCAGCAGCTTGCGGGCAATCAACTATGGCTACACCTTC	CASSLRAINYGYTF
NA	NA	TRBJ2-7	TRBV18	TGTGCCAGCTCACCCCCGGGACTCCCCCTCCACGAGCAGTACTTC	CASSPPGLPLHEQYF
TRBD1	NA	TRBJ2-7	TRBV12-5	TGTGCTAGTGGTTTGGGACGATCGGGACAGAAGGTTTCCTACGAGCAGTACTTC	CASGLGRSGQKVSYEQYF
TRBD1	NA	TRBJ2-7	TRBV27	TGTGCCAGCAGTGTTCAGACAGGGGGCGCTACCCCCTACGAGCAGTACTTC	CASSVQTGGATPYEQYF
TRBD2	many	TRBJ2-1	TRBV5-5	TGTGCCAGCAGCTTTCCGGGACTAGGAGAGCAAGAGCAGTTCTTC	CASSFPGLGEQEQFF
NA	many	TRBJ1-2	TRBV7-9	TGTGCCAGCAGCCCCGCTCTCCTTAACTATGGCTACACCTTC	CASSPALLNYGYTF
TRBD1	NA	TRBJ1-4	TRBV12-3/TRBV12-4	TGTGCCATCAGCCACGACAGGGGGGAGGCTAATGAAAAACTGTTTTTT	CAISHDRGEANEKLFF
NA	NA	TRBJ2-2	TRBV20-1	TGCAGTGCTAGACAGGAACGGTTAGGGGGCGGGGAGCTGTTTTTT	CSARQERLGGGELFF
TRBD1	many	TRBJ1-5	TRBV6-5	TGTGCCAGCAGTCCAGGGGGAGCGGGCAATCAGCCCCAGCATTTT	CASSPGGAGNQPQHF
TRBD1	many	TRBJ1-2	TRBV7-2	TGTGCCAGCAGCTTAGCCAAATCCGGGACAGAAAACTATGGCTACACCTTC	CASSLAKSGTENYGYTF
NA	few	TRBJ2-3	TRBV6-5	TGTGCCAGCAGTTACCGGGACCCAGCCACAGATACGCAGTATTTT	CASSYRDPATDTQYF
TRBD2	many	TRBJ2-3	TRBV2	TGTGCCAGCAGTTCAACTAGCGGGGGATTTCGTAGCACAGATACGCAGTATTTT	CASSSTSGGFRSTDTQYF
TRBD2	many	TRBJ2-4	TRBV7-8	TGTGCCAGCAGCCACCGGGAGGGGGTAAACATTCAGTACTTC	CASSHREGVNIQYF
NA	many	TRBJ1-1	TRBV5-6	TGTGCCAGCAGCCCCCGGGGGGTAGCATCGAACACTGAAGCTTTCTTT	CASSPRGVASNTEAFF
TRBD1	many	TRBJ1-4	TRBV10-3	TGTGCCATCAGGGGGACAGATAATGAAAAACTGTTTTTT	CAIRGTDNEKLFF
NA	many	TRBJ1-1	TRBV7-2	TGTGCCAGCAGCGCCGGACCGAGGAACACTGAAGCTTTCTTT	CASSAGPRNTEAFF
NA	many	TRBJ2-1	TRBV7-9	TGTGCCAGCAGCTTAGTCACACTCGGGCGCAATGAGCAGTTCTTC	CASSLVTLGRNEQFF
TRBD2	many	TRBJ2-6	TRBV10-3	TGTGCCATCAGTGTTCTACTAGCGGGGGAAAGCTCTGGGGCCAACGTCCTGACTTTC	CAISVLLAGESSGANVLTF
NA	many	TRBJ2-5	TRBV7-2	TGTGCCAGCAGCTTAGCGCTCCGGCAAGAGACCCAGTACTTC	CASSLALRQETQYF
NA	NA	TRBJ2-5	TRBV20-1	TGCAGTGTTTGCCCCCCGACGGGGGAGACCCAGTACTTC	CSVCPPTGETQYF
NA	many	TRBJ1-6	TRBV7-9	TGTGCCAGCAGCTTATTGGGGACGATGCCACCCCTCCACTTT	CASSLLGTMPPLHF
NA	few	TRBJ2-1	TRBV19	TGTGCCATCTCACTGGACAGCAGCTCCTACAATGAGCAGTTCTTC	CAISLDSSSYNEQFF
NA	few	TRBJ2-1	TRBV3-1	TGTGCCAGCAGCCAAGATACAGGAACGGCGGGCAATGAGCAGTTCTTC	CASSQDTGTAGNEQFF
NA	many	TRBJ1-1	TRBV12-3/TRBV12-4	TGTGCCAGTGCCCTCCAGGTTGTCACTGAAGCTTTCTTT	CASALQVVTEAFF
TRBD1	many	TRBJ2-3	TRBV6-2/TRBV6-3	TGTGCCAGCAGTTACTCGGACAGGGACTATTTT	CASSYSDRDYF
NA	NA	TRBJ2-1	TRBV10-3	TGTGCCATCGGTAAAGAGGGATATGGTGGAAATGAGCAGTTCTTC	CAIGKEGYGGNEQFF